This note documents a single T cell receptor (beta chain) sequence. Its antigen remains unidentified. Germline V lookup: CDR1 LNHDA, CDR2 SQIVND (reference sequence). CDR3 length equals 12 residues. V gave up 5 bases and J gave up 6 bases, with 9 bases separating them. Clones were sequenced by immunoSEQ multiplex PCR, and TCRdb holds only the in-frame ones, with some missing. The repertoire holds about 1.1 million clones, with about 84% as singletons. Free of recent acute infections or vaccinations, the donors were healthy HIV-negative adults. The entry originates in a study of shared clonotypes between healthy human individuals. Overall study results and limits: Rarefaction exposed incomplete sorted-subset sequencing despite large depth.

The sample comprised memory CD4+ T cells from PBMCs. The subset denotes: CD45RA-negative fraction. The chain combines TRBV19 with TRBJ2-3; no reliable D call. The receptor's source is a man between 18 and 35 years old in good health. Some clones in this sample may be carry-over from other donors' samples. DNA for the CDR3: TGTGCCAGTAGTCCAGATTCCGATACGCAGTATTTT. This codes for CASSPDSDTQYF. The full variable domain, its missing parts supplied by reference TRBV19 and TRBJ2-3, is DGGITQSPKYLFRKEGQNVTLSCEQNLNHDAMYWYRQDPGQGLRLIYYSQIVNDFQKGDIAEGYSVSREKKESFPLTVTSAQKNPTAFYLCASSPDSDTQYFGPGTRLTVL.